The 28 T cell receptor beta chains given below trace back to one sample, sequenced in a study of blood T cells in healthy people across ages. Primers used in a second PCR of roughly 7 to 12 cycles were a sample-barcoded 5' primer and a J-beta primer mix. MiXCR, applied by TCRdb to the 5' RACE reads, yields one record per CDR3 protein. This sample has hundreds of thousands of distinct CDR3 sequences, with around 50% found just once. The sample comprised blood. These receptors all stem from a man at least 80 years old in good health.

A few counts support this clonotype. The chain combines TRBV6-7 with TRBJ2-2; a possible D gene is TRBD1 (6 bases). Being an ORF, TRBV6-7 has a function that is uncertain. V gave up 6 bases and J gave up 9 bases, with 20 bases separating them. CDR3 length: 15 residues. CDR3 in DNA: TGTGCCAGCAGACACACGGGGACAAGTCACCGGGAGCTGTTTTTT. Encoded protein: CASRHTGTSHRELFF.

The CDR3 loop reads CASSLMGEETQYF. Written as DNA, the CDR3 is TGTGCCAGCAGCTTAATGGGGGAGGAGACCCAGTACTTC. The rearrangement uses TRBV7-9 and TRBJ2-5, with D perhaps TRBD1 or TRBD2 (5 bases each). Germline CDR1 is SEHNR and CDR2 is FQNEAQ (reference sequence). The CDR3 totals 13 residues. Trimming removed 2 bases from V and 5 bases from J, with 9 bases in between.

This rearrangement joins TRBV6-1 to TRBJ1-1, with D possibly matching TRBD1 (5 bases). Trimming took off 7 bases at V and 9 bases at J, with 18 bases between the two ends. CDR3 length: 13 residues. In germline, CDR1 is MNHNS, CDR2 SASEGT. CDR3 protein: CASNTQGQAQAFF. The CDR3, as DNA: TGTGCCAGCAACACCCAAGGACAAGCCCAAGCTTTCTTT.

This clonotype was seen more than once but under ten times. The V gene is TRBV28, the J gene TRBJ1-1; D is unresolved. Looked up from germline, CDR1 is MDHEN and CDR2 is SYDVKM. V was clipped by 6 bases and J by 12 bases, with 17 bases between them. The CDR3 is 12 amino acids. For the CDR3, the DNA is TGTGCCAGCAGCCGAGCAGTCTGCGGGTCTTTCTTT. As protein: CASSRAVCGSFF.

The chain uses TRBV3-1 and TRBJ1-1; D call uncertain. Germline V lookup: CDR1 LGHDT, CDR2 YNNKEL (reference sequence). The V and J ends lost 1 base and 0 bases respectively, with 6 bases between them. This CDR3 is 14 amino acids long. The CDR3 DNA is TGTGCCAGCAGCCAAGTCGGGGTGAACACTGAAGCTTTCTTT. It translates to CASSQVGVNTEAFF.

The V gene is TRBV10-3, the J gene TRBJ2-1, with D possibly TRBD2 on 5 matching bases. From germline, CDR1 is ENHRY and CDR2 SYGVKD. V was shortened by 6 bases and J by 12 bases, with 12 bases between the two germline ends. The CDR3 totals 11 residues. CDR3 amino acids: CAIRDSEGQFF. DNA for the CDR3: TGTGCCATCAGGGACTCCGAGGGGCAGTTCTTC.

In regard to this clonotype: This may be a read error, as it is one base from a much larger clone. This sequence joins TRBV7-2 and TRBJ2-5; D unclear. V gave up 6 bases and J gave up 11 bases, with 22 bases separating them. CDR3 length: 14 amino acids. CDR1 SGHTA and CDR2 FQGNSA come from the germline V gene. CDR3 loop: CASSSPPHFNEQYF. CDR3 nucleotides: TGTGCCAGCAGTTCACCGCCACACTTCAATGAGCAGTACTTC.

This clonotype was observed a handful of times. The chain recombines TRBV29-1 with TRBJ2-7, with 8 bases matching TRBD1. V shed 6 bases, J shed 1 base, and the junction held 5 bases outside the gene matches. Germline lookup yields CDR1 SQVTM and CDR2 ANQGSEA. This CDR3 contains 13 residues. This chain's CDR3 is CSVFRDRSYEQYF. CDR3 DNA: TGCAGCGTATTCCGGGACAGGTCCTACGAGCAGTACTTC.

The CDR3 nucleotides are TGTGCCATCAGTGAGTTGGTGCGAAACACCATATATTTT. This sequence encodes CAISELVRNTIYF. The V call is TRBV10-3, the J call TRBJ1-3, with D unresolved. The germline V gene has CDR1 ENHRY and CDR2 SYGVKD. Trimming took off 1 base at V and 5 bases at J, with 6 bases between the two ends. This CDR3 has 13 residues.

The rearrangement joins TRBV20-1 to TRBJ2-3; 11 bases agree with TRBD2. Germline lookup yields CDR1 DFQATT and CDR2 SNEGSKA (reference sequence). V trimming: 6 bases; J trimming: 4 bases; junction bases outside the gene matches: 15. This CDR3 contains 17 residues. CDR3 sequence reads: CSATPVLAGVFSDTQYF. The CDR3 nucleotides read TGCAGTGCGACGCCGGTACTAGCGGGAGTATTTTCAGATACGCAGTATTTT.

The V call is TRBV6-5, the J call TRBJ2-7; no reliable D call. The CDR3 has 14 amino acids. The germline V gene has CDR1 MNHEY and CDR2 SVGAGI. With 7 bases removed from V and 0 bases from J, the gap between germline ends came to 13 bases. The CDR3, as DNA: TGTGCCAGCAAGAAGACCGAATCCTCCTACGAGCAGTACTTC. This gives the protein CASKKTESSYEQYF.

This CDR3 reads CASKGLGREGPYNEQFF. The DNA for the CDR3 is TGTGCCAGCAAGGGATTGGGGCGGGAGGGACCCTACAATGAGCAGTTCTTC. The J gene is TRBJ2-1, the V gene TRBV28, with 9 bases matching TRBD2. The V and J ends lost 7 bases and 2 bases, in that order; junction bases with no gene match: 12. This CDR3 has 17 amino acids. Per the germline V gene, CDR1 is MDHEN and CDR2 is SYDVKM. Together with reference TRBV28 and TRBJ2-1, the CDR3 gives the full variable domain: DVKVTQSSRYLVKRTGEKVFLECVQDMDHENMFWYRQDPGLGLRLIYFSYDVKMKEKGDIPEGYSVSREKKERFSLILESASTNQTSMYLCASKGLGREGPYNEQFFGPGTRLTVL.

The J gene is TRBJ2-3, the V gene TRBV6-5; D is perhaps TRBD1 (5 bases). The V end lost 2 bases, the J end lost 0 bases, and 6 bases lay between the germline ends. Germline V CDR1 and CDR2: MNHEY, SVGAGI. This CDR3 region has 14 residues. The CDR3 DNA follows: TGTGCCAGCAGTTACGGGGCTAGCACAGATACGCAGTATTTT. This sequence encodes CASSYGASTDTQYF.

This clonotype was observed a handful of times. The chain couples TRBV20-1 to TRBJ1-5; possibly TRBD1 for D (6 bases). V was shortened by 5 bases and J by 4 bases, with 15 bases between the two germline ends. Germline CDR1 is DFQATT and CDR2 is SNEGSKA (reference sequence). CDR3 size: 14 residues. CDR3 DNA: TGCAGTGCTTCCCCTGAGGGGGTGAATCAGCCCCAGCATTTT. This gives the protein CSASPEGVNQPQHF.

This sequence joins TRBV9 and TRBJ2-3, with TRBD1 matching 7 bases. Unmatched junction bases numbered 5, after V lost 3 bases and J lost 4 bases. Per the germline V gene, CDR1 is SGDLS and CDR2 is YYNGEE. The CDR3 is 14 residues long. This CDR3 reads CASSDTGESDTQYF. The CDR3 DNA reads TGTGCCAGCAGCGATACAGGGGAGTCAGATACGCAGTATTTT.

Many counts were recorded for this clonotype. The CDR3 reads CSAGPGGGGDNEQFF. CDR3 sequence (DNA): TGCAGTGCAGGGCCTGGCGGCGGGGGGGACAATGAGCAGTTCTTC. This sequence joins TRBV20-1 and TRBJ2-1; 9 positions match TRBD2. CDR3 length: 15 residues. Germline V lookup: CDR1 DFQATT, CDR2 SNEGSKA (reference sequence). J lost 5 bases, V lost 6 bases, and 11 bases had no gene match.

This clonotype showed up just a few times. CDR3 protein: CASSSWTSGGAGELFF. The DNA of the CDR3 is TGTGCCAGCAGTTCCTGGACTAGCGGGGGCGCCGGGGAGCTGTTTTTT. The chain employs TRBV28 and TRBJ2-2; 13 bases align to TRBD2. V gave up 4 bases and J gave up 6 bases; unmatched junction bases: 5. There are 16 residues in the CDR3. Germline V gives CDR1 MDHEN, CDR2 SYDVKM.

The V and J genes are TRBV28 and TRBJ1-6; D gene unclear. The CDR3 has 12 residues. The V end lost 1 base, the J end lost 9 bases, and 4 bases lay between the germline ends. Germline CDR1 and CDR2: MDHEN and SYDVKM. The CDR3 DNA is TGTGCCAGCAGTTTATATGGTTCACCCCTCCACTTT. The encoded protein is CASSLYGSPLHF.

In its sample, this clonotype was seen a few times. The chain employs TRBV20-1 and TRBJ1-6, with 7 bases fitting TRBD1. CDR3 length: 14 residues. The V gene end was trimmed by 3 bases and the J gene end by 7 bases; junction bases not matched to a gene: 6. The germline gives CDR1 DFQATT, CDR2 SNEGSKA (reference sequence). The CDR3 DNA is TGCAGTGCTAGCCCCGGGACAGTAAATTCACCCCTCCACTTT. This gives the protein CSASPGTVNSPLHF.

Many counts were recorded for this clonotype. The CDR3 sequence: CSASGDSNYGYTF. CDR3 DNA sequence: TGCAGTGCTAGTGGGGACAGTAACTATGGCTACACCTTC. This chain uses TRBV20-1 with TRBJ1-2, with 7 bases identical to TRBD1. Germline V CDR1 and CDR2: DFQATT, SNEGSKA (reference sequence). V lost 3 bases and J lost 1; bases outside the gene matches: 2. The CDR3 runs 13 residues.

The rearrangement uses TRBV7-3 and TRBJ2-7, with 8 bases matching TRBD1. The CDR3 contains 14 residues. V was clipped by 5 bases and J by 1 base; unmatched bases: 4. CDR1 is SGHTA, CDR2 FQGTGA, per germline. The DNA of the CDR3 is TGTGCCAGCAGCCCGGACAGGGCGTCCTACGAGCAGTACTTC. Its translation: CASSPDRASYEQYF.

This clonotype showed up just a few times. The J gene is TRBJ2-2, the V gene TRBV7-2; 12 nucleotides match TRBD1. CDR3 size: 16 residues. The V gene's germline CDR1 is SGHTA and CDR2 FQGNSA. The V gene end was trimmed by 4 bases and the J gene end by 4 bases; junction bases not matched to a gene: 4. The CDR3 nucleotides are TGTGCCAGCAGCTGGCCGGGACAGGGGGCCACCGGGGAGCTGTTTTTT. Translated: CASSWPGQGATGELFF.

In the case of this clonotype: Relative to the germline gene, one junction end is altered; a read error may explain this. The chain joins TRBV7-2 to TRBJ2-1; 8 nucleotides match TRBD2. This CDR3 comprises 16 residues. Germline lookup yields CDR1 SGHTA and CDR2 FQGNSA. The CDR3 region has the DNA TGTGCCAGCGGCTTAGTCGGGGGACTAGTCTACAATGAGCAGTTCTTC. Protein: CASGLVGGLVYNEQFF.

This clonotype was counted a single time. The chain employs TRBV20-1 and TRBJ2-4, with no clear D. TRBJ2-7 explains the end of the DNA better; the J call may be wrong. This CDR3 contains 13 residues. Per the germline V gene, CDR1 is DFQATT and CDR2 is SNEGSKA (reference sequence). The CDR3 is CSAARAAQYEQYF. In DNA form, the CDR3 reads TGCAGTGCTGCTAGGGCGGCCCAATACGAGCAGTACTTC.

In the case of this clonotype: A read error may explain this, as a much larger clone is one base away. This chain links TRBV5-1 with TRBJ2-3, with D perhaps TRBD2 (6 bases). V lost 2 bases and J 8 bases, leaving 15 bases between the germline ends. CDR3 size: 14 residues. CDR1 and CDR2 (germline): SGHRS, YFSETQ. CDR3 in DNA: TGCGCCAGCAGCTTCTACGGGAGCATAGGTACGCAGTATTTT. It encodes CASSFYGSIGTQYF.

This clonotype has just a few counts. This chain connects TRBV11-2 to TRBJ2-1; D possibly corresponds to TRBD2 (5 bases). The CDR3 has 15 residues. Germline assignment: CDR1 SGHAT and CDR2 FQNNGV. The V end was cut by 5 bases, the J end by 6 bases, with 17 bases between. CDR3 region: CASSPRSGGGNEQFF. The CDR3 DNA is TGTGCCAGCAGCCCACGATCGGGCGGAGGCAATGAGCAGTTCTTC.

The CDR3 reads CASSYTDSSEQYF. The CDR3 DNA reads TGTGCCAGCAGTTACACGGACTCCAGCGAGCAGTACTTC. The gene calls are TRBV6-2 or TRBV6-3 and TRBJ2-7; D is possibly TRBD2 (5 bases). The germline V gene has CDR1 MNHEY and CDR2 SVGEGT. V lost 2 bases, J lost 6 bases, and 11 bases lay in between. CDR3 length equals 13 residues.

This clonotype was seen at least ten times. This chain uses TRBV30 with TRBJ2-1, with 7 bases that match TRBD1. The CDR3 extends over 13 amino acids. CDR1 is GTSNPN, CDR2 SVGIG, per germline (reference sequence). J was trimmed by 10 bases and V by 2 bases; bases with no gene match: 8. The CDR3 DNA sequence: TGTGCCTGGAGTTCCGACAGGGCCGGCGAGCAGTTCTTC. Protein sequence: CAWSSDRAGEQFF.